A single sample gave rise to the 13 T cell receptor beta chains below, sequenced in a study of chemoradiotherapy in HPV16-positive cancers. The repertoire was sequenced with immunoSEQ multiplex PCR; TCRdb's copy has only in-frame clones and lacks some. The sample holds about 68,000 clones; 88% are singletons and the top ten take 4% to 5%. The sequencing here drew on blood, taken from a patient who underwent chemoradiotherapy. The receptors stem from a human donor with HPV-associated anogenital cancer.

The chain recombines TRBV2 with TRBJ1-6, with a tentative D call TRBD1 (6 bases). Trimming took off 7 bases at V and 4 bases at J, with 14 bases between the two ends. CDR1 is SNHLY, CDR2 FYNNEI, per germline. The CDR3 is 15 amino acids. The CDR3 nucleotides are TGTGCCAGCATTACAGGGTCCCAATATAATTCACCCCTCCACTTT. Its translation: CASITGSQYNSPLHF.

The table lists this clone with a few counts. The chain employs TRBV4-1 and TRBJ2-7; 11 nucleotides match TRBD1. The V gene end was trimmed by 2 bases and the J gene end by 7 bases; junction bases not matched to a gene: 7. Germline-derived CDR1 and CDR2 are MGHRA and YSYEKL. The CDR3 is made up of 15 amino acids. The CDR3 region is CASSQMGQGVLEQYF. CDR3 coding DNA: TGCGCCAGCAGCCAAATGGGACAGGGGGTCCTTGAGCAGTACTTC.

This chain uses TRBV19 with TRBJ1-4; the D is unclear. V dropped 5 bases and J dropped 4 bases, with 14 bases sitting between them. Germline values: CDR1 LNHDA, CDR2 SQIVND (reference sequence). This CDR3 spans 15 amino acids. CDR3 region: CASSPRESHNEKLFF. As DNA, the CDR3 is TGTGCCAGTAGTCCTCGAGAGAGTCATAATGAAAAACTGTTTTTT.

The gene calls are TRBV5-1 and TRBJ2-3; 7 bases match TRBD1. The V gene end was trimmed by 4 bases and the J gene end by 2 bases; junction bases not matched to a gene: 4. From germline, CDR1 is SGHRS and CDR2 YFSETQ. There are 14 residues in the CDR3. The CDR3, as DNA: TGCGCCAGCAGCGGAGGACAGGACACAGATACGCAGTATTTT. This codes for CASSGGQDTDTQYF.

The CDR3 loop is CASRYRGLNTEAFF. The CDR3 nucleotides are TGTGCCAGCAGATACAGGGGGCTAAACACTGAAGCTTTCTTT. The gene calls are TRBV5-8 and TRBJ1-1; 9 bases agree with TRBD1. Looked up from germline, CDR1 is SGHTS and CDR2 is YDEGEE. This CDR3 region has 14 residues. V trimming: 5 bases; J trimming: 2 bases; junction bases outside the gene matches: 4.

This chain connects TRBV5-1 to TRBJ2-7; D possibly corresponds to TRBD1 (8 bases). CDR3 length: 14 residues. Trimming removed 0 bases at V and 5 bases at J, with 12 bases between. CDR1 and CDR2 (germline): SGHRS, YFSETQ. CDR3 region: CASSLGQGRDEQYF. The CDR3 coding sequence is TGCGCCAGCAGCTTGGGACAGGGGAGGGACGAGCAGTACTTC.

This chain uses TRBV11-2 with TRBJ2-1, with D unresolved. V lost 4 bases, J lost 10 bases, and 11 bases lay in between. The CDR3 extends over 12 amino acids. Germline CDR1 reads SGHAT; CDR2 reads FQNNGV. The chain's CDR3 is CASSSDGPEQFF. In DNA, the CDR3 is TGTGCCAGCAGCTCGGACGGTCCGGAGCAGTTCTTC.

The chain carries TRBV10-3 and TRBJ2-2; 7 bases fit TRBD1. CDR1 is ENHRY, CDR2 SYGVKD, per germline. After removal of 9 bases from V and 1 base from J, the junction contained 5 bases not matched to a gene. The length of the CDR3 is 14 residues. CDR3 loop: CAIMTGLNTGELFF. The CDR3 nucleotides read TGTGCCATTATGACAGGGCTGAACACCGGGGAGCTGTTTTTT.

The chain recombines TRBV21-1 with TRBJ2-1; no check of the table's D call, TRBD2, against the DNA was made. TRBV21-1 constitutes a pseudogene. The CDR3 runs 18 residues. The CDR3 bases are TGTGCCAGCAGGCTGGGATATCAGAGCGAGGGAGGGTACAATGAGCAGTTCTTC. Translating gives CASRLGYQSEGGYNEQFF.

The chain joins TRBV7-6 to TRBJ2-2, with D perhaps TRBD1 (6 bases). The V gene lost 1 base and the J gene lost 3 bases, with 12 bases spanning the gap. Per the germline V gene, CDR1 is SGHVS and CDR2 is FNYEAQ. The CDR3 has 16 residues. The CDR3, as DNA: TGTGCCAGCAGCTTAGGGTTTTCAGGGGACACCGGGGAGCTGTTTTTT. As protein: CASSLGFSGDTGELFF.

V is TRBV6-6 and J is TRBJ2-1; D is possibly TRBD2 (6 bases). Germline V gives CDR1 MNHNY, CDR2 SVGAGI (reference sequence). The germline V and J ends were trimmed by 0 bases and 8 bases, with 11 bases remaining between them. The length of the CDR3 is 14 residues. The CDR3 coding sequence is TGTGCCAGCAGTTACTCGCGCGGGACCGATGAGCAGTTCTTC. It is translated as CASSYSRGTDEQFF.

The V call is TRBV18, the J call TRBJ1-1, with D possibly matching TRBD1 (6 bases). Trimming shortened V by 1 base and J by 5 bases, and 11 bases separated the two germline ends. Per the germline V gene, CDR1 is KGHSH and CDR2 is LQKENI. The CDR3 has 14 residues. CDR3 residues: CASSPRTGMTEAFF. Written as DNA, the CDR3 is TGTGCCAGCTCACCACGTACAGGGATGACTGAAGCTTTCTTT.

The gene calls are TRBV10-3 and TRBJ2-5, with 8 bases matching TRBD2. This CDR3 has 13 residues. V was pared by 10 bases and J by 1 base, with 5 bases of the junction left unmatched. Germline V gene sequence: CDR1 ENHRY, CDR2 SYGVKD. The CDR3 nucleotides are TGTGCCACCTTAGCGGGAATCCAAGAGACCCAGTACTTC. It yields the protein CATLAGIQETQYF.